What follows are 24 T cell receptor beta chains derived from one specimen sequenced in a study of shared clonotypes between healthy human individuals. Here immunoSEQ multiplex PCR was the method, and the copy in TCRdb shows in-frame clones only, minus some. This table has 730,000 or so clones, 60% to 80% appearing once. The sequenced material came from memory CD4+ T cells sorted from blood. Subset specified: CD45RA-negative fraction. The source is a woman younger than 45 in good health.

This sequence joins TRBV10-3 and TRBJ2-7; TRBD1 matches at 11 bases. The CDR3 spans 16 residues. V was clipped by 0 bases and J by 4 bases; unmatched bases: 5. Germline V gives CDR1 ENHRY, CDR2 SYGVKD. The CDR3 sequence: CAISESGQGAYYEQYF. In DNA, the CDR3 is TGTGCCATCAGTGAGTCAGGACAGGGGGCATATTACGAGCAGTACTTC.

V gene TRBV10-2 combines with J gene TRBJ2-5, with 10 bases lining up with TRBD1. The V and J ends lost 7 bases and 3 bases, in that order; junction bases with no gene match: 11. Germline loops: CDR1 WSHSY, CDR2 SAAADI. This CDR3 is 16 amino acids long. The CDR3 DNA sequence: TGCGCCAGCACCCTATTACCGGGACAGGGGAAAGAGACCCAGTACTTC. Translating gives CASTLLPGQGKETQYF.

The chain recombines TRBV28 with TRBJ2-5, with 9 bases that match TRBD1. V lost 5 bases to trimming and J lost 6 bases; unmatched junction nucleotides: 7. Germline V gene lookup returns CDR1 MDHEN and CDR2 SYDVKM. The CDR3 length is 14 residues. The CDR3 sequence: CASSQSDRGKTQYF. In nucleotides, the CDR3 is TGTGCCAGCAGTCAATCGGACAGGGGAAAGACCCAGTACTTC.

The chain recombines TRBV28 with TRBJ1-1, with D tentatively TRBD1 (6 bases). This CDR3 contains 13 residues. V was cut by 4 bases and J by 10 bases, with 16 bases left in between. CDR1 and CDR2 (germline): MDHEN, SYDVKM. The DNA of the CDR3 is TGTGCCAGCAGTTCCCGGGGAACAGGGCGAGCTTTCTTT. Its translation is CASSSRGTGRAFF. Using reference TRBV28 and TRBJ1-1 for the parts outside the CDR3, the full variable domain is DVKVTQSSRYLVKRTGEKVFLECVQDMDHENMFWYRQDPGLGLRLIYFSYDVKMKEKGDIPEGYSVSREKKERFSLILESASTNQTSMYLCASSSRGTGRAFFGQGTRLTVV.

The chain is built from TRBV28 and TRBJ1-4, with TRBD1 identical over 7 bases. V shed 6 bases, J shed 6 bases, and the junction held 7 bases outside the gene matches. CDR1 is MDHEN, CDR2 SYDVKM, per germline. This CDR3 has 14 amino acids. Here the CDR3 reads CASSSTGDDEKLFF. DNA for the CDR3: TGTGCCAGCAGCTCCACAGGGGATGATGAAAAACTGTTTTTT. The whole variable domain, remainder taken from reference TRBV28 and TRBJ1-4, is DVKVTQSSRYLVKRTGEKVFLECVQDMDHENMFWYRQDPGLGLRLIYFSYDVKMKEKGDIPEGYSVSREKKERFSLILESASTNQTSMYLCASSSTGDDEKLFFGSGTQLSVL.

For the CDR3, the DNA is TGTGCCAGCAGCCCTAGAGCAGCGGGAGGGAGTGAGACCCAGTACTTC. Protein: CASSPRAAGGSETQYF. The rearrangement uses TRBV7-8 and TRBJ2-5; 10 bases are shared with TRBD2. The CDR3 sequence is 16 residues long. J lost 5 bases, V lost 5 bases, and 11 bases had no gene match. CDR1 SGHVS and CDR2 FQNEAQ come from the germline V gene.

This chain connects TRBV18 to TRBJ2-3, with TRBD1 identical over 9 bases. The trim removed 6 bases at V and 2 bases at J, leaving 6 bases unmatched. The CDR3 is 15 amino acids. Looked up from germline, CDR1 is KGHSH and CDR2 is LQKENI. The CDR3 region is CASSKGQGNTDTQYF. In DNA form, the CDR3 reads TGTGCCAGCTCTAAAGGACAGGGGAACACAGATACGCAGTATTTT.

This sequence joins TRBV10-1 and TRBJ2-2; a weak D match, TRBD1 (6 bases). The CDR3 has 15 residues. CDR1 is WNHNN and CDR2 is SYGVQD in the germline V gene (reference sequence). Trimming left V 5 bases short and J 7 bases short, with 17 bases between. CDR3 loop: CASSSSQGLGGELFF. CDR3 nucleotide sequence: TGCGCCAGCAGTTCTTCCCAGGGGCTGGGCGGGGAGCTGTTTTTT.

This chain joins TRBV2 and TRBJ1-4; D perhaps matches TRBD1 (6 bases). The CDR3 contains 15 residues. Trimming took 7 bases from V and 0 from J, leaving 12 bases between them. Germline CDR1 is SNHLY and CDR2 is FYNNEI. CDR3 nucleotides: TGTGCCAGCAAGGGACAACCAACAACTAATGAAAAACTGTTTTTT. Translated: CASKGQPTTNEKLFF.

This chain links TRBV29-1 with TRBJ2-7; D call uncertain. In germline, CDR1 is SQVTM, CDR2 ANQGSEA. The CDR3 has 12 residues. V lost 7 bases and J lost 5, with 15 bases in between. CDR3 in DNA: TGCAGCGCCCGAGGTCTTCTCGACGAGCAGTACTTC. It translates to CSARGLLDEQYF.

The V call is TRBV14, the J call TRBJ2-5; 8 nucleotides match TRBD2. The V gene's germline CDR1 is SGHDN and CDR2 FVKESK. With V trimmed by 1 base and J by 3 bases, 4 bases remained unmatched. The CDR3 is made up of 15 amino acids. The CDR3 protein is CASSQGRGGEETQYF. The CDR3 DNA reads as TGTGCCAGCAGCCAAGGTCGGGGGGGAGAAGAGACCCAGTACTTC.

This chain connects TRBV7-9 to TRBJ1-5; no clear D. CDR3 length: 16 residues. Trimming pared 5 bases from V and 2 bases from J, leaving 16 bases between. Germline V CDR1 and CDR2: SEHNR, FQNEAQ (reference sequence). The CDR3 region is CASSPEGVWGNQPQHF. CDR3 in DNA: TGTGCCAGCAGCCCCGAGGGCGTTTGGGGCAATCAGCCCCAGCATTTT.

The chain recombines TRBV14 with TRBJ2-3, with unresolved D. Germline CDR1 and CDR2: SGHDN and FVKESK. The CDR3 runs 15 residues. The V end was cut by 3 bases, the J end by 2 bases, with 12 bases between. CDR3 sequence (DNA): TGTGCCAGCAGCCATACCACCATACACACAGATACGCAGTATTTT. Encoded protein: CASSHTTIHTDTQYF.

V usage is TRBV19 and J usage is TRBJ1-1; D is undetermined. The length of the CDR3 is 14 residues. Trimming took 6 bases from V and 1 from J, leaving 12 bases between them. Germline CDR1 is LNHDA and CDR2 is SQIVND (reference sequence). CDR3 sequence: CASRPMRQNTEAFF. In nucleotides, the CDR3 is TGTGCCAGTAGGCCGATGAGGCAGAACACTGAAGCTTTCTTT.

This clone was detected only once. The rearrangement joins TRBV5-1 to TRBJ2-5; 14 nucleotides match TRBD2. Germline V gives CDR1 SGHRS, CDR2 YFSETQ. The CDR3 has 17 residues. J gave up 5 bases and V 2 bases, and 8 bases lay outside the gene matches. The DNA for the CDR3 is TGCGCCAGCAGCTTACCGGGACTAGCGGGAGCCCGGGAGACCCAGTACTTC. Translation gives CASSLPGLAGARETQYF.

The chain joins TRBV5-1 to TRBJ1-2; TRBD1 aligns across 7 bases. The J segment lost 5 bases and the V segment lost 0 bases, leaving 4 bases of the junction unmatched. The CDR3 sequence is 14 residues long. Germline loops: CDR1 SGHRS, CDR2 YFSETQ. CDR3 residues: CASSLESGGYGYTF. CDR3 sequence (DNA): TGCGCCAGCAGCTTGGAATCAGGGGGATATGGCTACACCTTC.

The chain is built from TRBV28 and TRBJ1-3; D ambiguous. Germline V gene lookup returns CDR1 MDHEN and CDR2 SYDVKM. V was trimmed by 4 bases and J by 0 bases, leaving 4 bases between them. The CDR3 runs to 13 residues. This chain's CDR3 is CASSWDSGNTIYF. For the CDR3, the DNA is TGTGCCAGCAGTTGGGACTCTGGAAACACCATATATTTT.

The chain combines TRBV5-1 with TRBJ2-1; D could derive from TRBD1 or TRBD2 (6 bases each). CDR1 and CDR2 from the germline V gene are SGHRS and YFSETQ. V was shortened by 4 bases and J by 0 bases, with 14 bases between the two germline ends. The length of the CDR3 is 16 residues. CDR3 loop: CASSPEGDFSYNEQFF. In DNA, the CDR3 is TGCGCCAGCAGCCCGGAGGGGGACTTCTCCTACAATGAGCAGTTCTTC.

In this sample, this clone turned up once. The chain uses TRBV11-2 and TRBJ2-2, with unresolved D. V lost 6 bases, J lost 2 bases, and 7 bases lay in between. CDR1 is SGHAT and CDR2 is FQNNGV in the germline V gene. The CDR3 is 13 residues long. The CDR3 DNA sequence: TGTGCCAGCAGTCGCGACAACACCGGGGAGCTGTTTTTT. This encodes CASSRDNTGELFF.

In the case of this clone: This may be a read error: a much more frequent sequence differs by one nucleotide. The V gene is TRBV5-6, the J gene TRBJ1-2; tentatively, D is TRBD1 (5 bases). The V end was cut by 5 bases, the J end by 8 bases, with 19 bases between. CDR1 is SGHDT and CDR2 is YYEEEE in the germline V gene. This CDR3 is 14 amino acids long. CDR3 in amino acids: CASRPGGQRRGYTF. CDR3 sequence (DNA): TGTGCCAGCAGGCCTGGGGGTCAGCGGAGGGGCTACACCTTC.

Many counts were recorded for this clone. This chain connects TRBV11-3 to TRBJ2-5; D perhaps matches TRBD1 (8 bases). CDR1 is SGHNT and CDR2 is YENEEA in the germline V gene. This CDR3 contains 15 residues. Trimming stripped 5 bases from V and 4 bases from J, with 17 bases between. CDR3 amino acids: CASSRQTGEGETQYF. The CDR3, as DNA: TGTGCCAGCAGCCGACAGACAGGGGAGGGAGAGACCCAGTACTTC. Full variable domain (outside the CDR3, taken from reference TRBV11-3 and TRBJ2-5): EAGVVQSPRYKIIEKKQPVAFWCNPISGHNTLYWYLQNLGQGPELLIRYENEEAVDDSQLPKDRFSAERLKGVDSTLKIQPAELGDSAVYLCASSRQTGEGETQYFGPGTRLLVL.

V gene TRBV28 combines with J gene TRBJ2-7; weak D call: TRBD1 (6 bases). This CDR3 has 14 amino acids. Germline assignment: CDR1 MDHEN and CDR2 SYDVKM. Between the trimmed V and J ends, which lost 6 bases and 6 bases, there was a span of 18 bases. CDR3 amino acids: CASRVPITGSEQYF. The CDR3 DNA reads as TGTGCCAGCAGGGTGCCCATTACAGGGTCCGAGCAGTACTTC.

This chain uses TRBV30 with TRBJ1-4, with 7 bases matching TRBD1. Germline assignment: CDR1 GTSNPN and CDR2 SVGIG (reference sequence). The CDR3 runs to 14 residues. Losses at the gene ends were 2 bases for V and 4 bases for J; bases not matched to a gene: 4. CDR3 region: CAWSKGASNEKLFF. The CDR3, as DNA: TGTGCCTGGAGTAAGGGGGCAAGTAATGAAAAACTGTTTTTT.

The J gene is TRBJ2-6, the V gene TRBV5-6; D remains unclear. From germline, CDR1 is SGHDT and CDR2 YYEEEE. This CDR3 region has 14 residues. Trimming took off 6 bases at V and 0 bases at J, with 7 bases between the two ends. CDR3 in amino acids: CASISASGANVLTF. Here the CDR3 DNA reads TGTGCCAGCATATCGGCCTCTGGGGCCAACGTCCTGACTTTC.